The rows below give T cell receptor beta chains drawn from one sample of a study of shared T cell receptors in the human thymus. This table comes from immunoSEQ multiplex PCR, and its TCRdb copy is limited to in-frame clones, with some not included. The repertoire holds around 730,000 clones, with approximately 85% as singletons. This sample also belongs to another study, concerning human thymus T cells.

Sample: thymocytes. The receptors derive from a girl under three years old with a congenital heart defect. Both conserved end residues are part of each CDR3. D genes are given only for firm matches. Where a row states a size, it is once, few, many or the class of an expanded clone; other rows omit it.

D,J,size,length,V,CDR3,DNA
TRBD1,TRBJ1-1,.,14,TRBV19,CASSISRGRTEAFF,TGTGCCAGTAGTATAAGCAGGGGGCGTACTGAAGCTTTCTTT
.,TRBJ2-3,.,16,TRBV7-2,CASSRLIIRDTDTQYF,TGTGCCAGCAGCCGGCTGATTATCAGGGATACAGATACGCAGTATTTT
TRBD1,TRBJ1-6,once,18,TRBV7-8,CASSLHVPRDRDNSPLHF,TGTGCCAGCAGCTTACATGTGCCTAGGGACAGAGATAATTCACCCCTCCACTTT
TRBD1,TRBJ2-1,.,17,TRBV18,CASSQKLDRGWVNEQFF,TGTGCCAGCTCACAAAAGCTAGACAGGGGATGGGTCAATGAGCAGTTCTTC
TRBD1,TRBJ1-5,few,16,TRBV5-5,CASSSHRGDGNQPQHF,TGTGCCAGCAGCTCCCACAGGGGGGATGGCAATCAGCCCCAGCATTTT
.,TRBJ2-7,.,12,TRBV28,CASSPTGGEQYF,TGTGCCAGCAGCCCCACCGGGGGCGAGCAGTACTTC
.,TRBJ1-2,.,18,TRBV11-2,CASRAATGHEMGKYGYTF,TGTGCCAGCAGAGCTGCCACGGGACACGAAATGGGGAAATATGGCTACACCTTC
.,TRBJ1-6,.,12,TRBV10-3,CAISPGDSPLHF,TGTGCCATCAGTCCCGGGGATTCACCCCTCCACTTT
TRBD1,TRBJ1-1,.,12,TRBV29-1,CSVDRGRTEAFF,TGCAGCGTGGACAGGGGCAGAACTGAAGCTTTCTTT
TRBD1,TRBJ1-6,.,16,TRBV7-9,CASSFPGGSYNSPLHF,TGTGCCAGCAGCTTTCCAGGGGGCTCCTATAATTCACCCCTCCACTTT
TRBD2,TRBJ2-1,.,14,TRBV2,CASSPGTSGYEQFF,TGTGCCAGCAGTCCCGGGACTAGCGGCTATGAGCAGTTCTTC
.,TRBJ1-1,.,12,TRBV2,CASSPGEEGAFF,TGTGCCAGCAGTCCAGGGGAAGAAGGGGCTTTCTTT
TRBD2,TRBJ2-1,.,13,TRBV28,CASSLGGDNEQFF,TGTGCCAGCAGTTTAGGGGGGGACAATGAGCAGTTCTTC
TRBD1,TRBJ1-6,few,19,TRBV4-3,CASSQDNRGSSSYNSPLHF,TGCGCCAGCAGCCAAGATAACAGGGGGTCGTCTTCCTATAATTCACCCCTCCACTTT
.,TRBJ1-2,.,16,TRBV15,CATSRPGAGGLYGYTF,TGTGCCACCAGCAGACCCGGCGCGGGGGGTCTTTATGGCTACACCTTC
.,TRBJ2-7,.,16,TRBV5-1,CASSLELQGGYYEQYF,TGCGCCAGCAGCTTGGAGTTACAGGGGGGGTACTACGAGCAGTACTTC
TRBD1,TRBJ1-2,.,18,TRBV27,CASGEGQGADRVGYGYTF,TGTGCCAGCGGGGAAGGACAGGGGGCGGATCGGGTGGGCTATGGCTACACCTTC
TRBD1,TRBJ1-6,.,16,TRBV28,CASSCRTGVGGSPLHF,TGTGCCAGCAGTTGCCGGACAGGGGTTGGGGGTTCACCCCTCCACTTT
TRBD1,TRBJ2-7,few,13,TRBV10-3,CAIRTGQGTEQYF,TGTGCCATCAGGACCGGACAGGGGACCGAGCAGTACTTC
.,TRBJ1-1,.,12,TRBV25-1,CASEGQNTEAFF,TGTGCCAGCGAAGGACAGAACACTGAAGCTTTCTTT
.,TRBJ1-2,.,12,TRBV7-9,CASSLRGGGYTF,TGTGCCAGCAGCTTAAGGGGGGGAGGCTACACCTTC
.,TRBJ2-2,.,12,TRBV28,CASIPHGGELFF,TGTGCCAGCATTCCACATGGCGGGGAGCTGTTTTTT
TRBD1,TRBJ1-2,.,14,TRBV9,CASSPAQGSYGYTF,TGTGCCAGCAGCCCCGCACAGGGGTCCTATGGCTACACCTTC
.,TRBJ1-2,.,13,TRBV27,CASSLSGRGGYTF,TGTGCCAGCAGTTTATCAGGTAGAGGAGGCTACACCTTC
.,TRBJ2-6,.,20,TRBV9,CASSTHLKTGGGTGANVLTF,TGTGCCAGCAGCACGCACCTTAAAACAGGGGGGGGCACTGGGGCCAACGTCCTGACTTTC
.,TRBJ1-6,.,18,TRBV25-1,CASSQGDSEGGHNSPLHF,TGTGCCAGCAGTCAGGGTGACAGCGAGGGAGGACATAATTCACCCCTCCACTTT
TRBD1,TRBJ1-4,.,14,TRBV7-2,CASSTGQTNEKLFF,TGTGCCAGCAGCACGGGACAGACAAATGAAAAACTGTTTTTT
TRBD1,TRBJ2-7,.,15,TRBV5-4,CASSLWTGVSYEQYF,TGTGCCAGCAGCTTGTGGACAGGGGTTTCCTACGAGCAGTACTTC
.,TRBJ2-7,.,16,TRBV19,CASSIGAGQCRHEQYF,TGTGCCAGTAGTATAGGGGCTGGGCAGTGCCGGCACGAGCAGTACTTC
TRBD2,TRBJ2-7,.,16,TRBV25-1,CASSESWGTSSYEQYF,TGTGCCAGCAGTGAAAGTTGGGGGACTAGCTCCTACGAGCAGTACTTC
TRBD2,TRBJ2-3,once,16,TRBV2,CASSGARGGGTDTQYF,TGTGCCAGCAGTGGGGCGCGCGGGGGAGGCACAGATACGCAGTATTTT
.,TRBJ1-2,.,16,TRBV5-4,CASSHPRTGPNYGYTF,TGTGCCAGCAGCCACCCCCGCACAGGGCCCAACTATGGCTACACCTTC
.,TRBJ1-1,.,18,TRBV11-2,CASSLAQLGEDWNTEAFF,TGTGCCAGCAGCTTAGCCCAGTTAGGGGAGGACTGGAACACTGAAGCTTTCTTT
TRBD2,TRBJ2-3,.,15,TRBV5-6,CASSYSGGATDTQYF,TGTGCCAGCAGCTATAGCGGGGGGGCGACAGATACGCAGTATTTT
.,TRBJ1-2,.,13,TRBV28,CASRRRDVRGYTF,TGTGCCAGCAGGAGGCGGGACGTTCGGGGCTACACCTTC
.,TRBJ1-2,few,14,TRBV18,CASSTGGGNYGYTF,TGTGCCAGCTCCACGGGCGGGGGTAACTATGGCTACACCTTC
.,TRBJ2-7,.,15,TRBV7-9,CASSLAGSRPYEQYF,TGTGCCAGCAGCTTAGCCGGTTCTAGACCCTACGAGCAGTACTTC
TRBD1,TRBJ2-5,.,16,TRBV6-5,CASSSHTTGGTETQYF,TGTGCCAGCAGTTCCCATACGACAGGGGGAACAGAGACCCAGTACTTC
.,TRBJ2-7,.,16,TRBV28,CASSLRRRDFMREQYF,TGTGCCAGCAGTTTACGCCGCAGGGACTTTATGCGTGAGCAGTACTTC
.,TRBJ2-7,.,14,TRBV7-9,CASRPRQAPYEQYF,TGTGCCAGCAGACCCAGACAGGCCCCCTACGAGCAGTACTTC